The 14 T cell receptor beta chains in this list originate from one sample, sequenced in a study of Ad26.COV2.S vaccination and SARS-CoV-2 variants. Stated treatment: roughly 19 received Ad26.COV2.S at low or high dose, single or two shots; roughly five received placebo; per-sample allocation not given. Collection of the samples took place on day 63 after the first injection of vaccine or placebo. Repertoires were generated with immunoSEQ multiplex PCR, while TCRdb's copy carries only in-frame clones and drops some. Here the sample spans fewer than 800,000 clones, roughly 90% being singletons. The source material was peripheral blood, sampled in a trial of Ad26.COV2.S vaccine versus placebo. These TCRs come from a person between 18 and 65 years old who received the Ad26.COV2.S COVID-19 vaccine or a placebo.

This chain uses TRBV6-5 with TRBJ2-1; D gene uncertain. Germline assignment: CDR1 MNHEY and CDR2 SVGAGI. The length of the CDR3 is 13 residues. V was cut by 3 bases and J by 10 bases, with 13 bases left in between. The CDR3 sequence: CASSYNVEWEQFF. CDR3 bases: TGTGCCAGCAGTTATAACGTGGAATGGGAGCAGTTCTTC.

The genes are TRBV3-1 (or the pseudogene TRBV3-2) and TRBJ2-5, with D perhaps TRBD1 (6 bases). The V gene's germline CDR1 is LGHDT and CDR2 YNNKEL (reference sequence). This CDR3 has 15 residues. V shed 1 base and J shed 4 bases, with 13 bases lying between them. The CDR3 loop is CASSQGVGGSETQYF. CDR3 in DNA: TGTGCCAGCAGCCAAGGAGTAGGGGGATCAGAGACCCAGTACTTC.

The CDR3 DNA reads as TGTGCCAGCAGCGCTAGCGGGGGGGCCAATGAGCAGTTCTTC. As protein: CASSASGGANEQFF. This chain connects TRBV13 to TRBJ2-1; 12 bases fit TRBD2. The germline CDR1 and CDR2 sequences are PRHDT and FYEKMQ (reference sequence). V trimming: 5 bases; J trimming: 6 bases; junction bases outside the gene matches: 2. The CDR3 covers 14 residues.

The chain recombines TRBV7-6 with TRBJ1-1; the D is unclear. The germline V and J ends were trimmed by 1 base and 4 bases, with 10 bases remaining between them. Per germline, CDR1 SGHVS and CDR2 FNYEAQ. The length of the CDR3 is 14 residues. This CDR3 reads CASSLVGLGTEAFF. CDR3 nucleotides: TGTGCCAGCAGCTTAGTGGGGTTGGGCACTGAAGCTTTCTTT.

J is TRBJ2-2 and V is TRBV18, with 8 bases lining up with TRBD1. This CDR3 comprises 15 residues. The V gene end was trimmed by 3 bases and the J gene end by 1 base; junction bases not matched to a gene: 1. Germline values: CDR1 KGHSH, CDR2 LQKENI. CDR3 nucleotide sequence: TGTGCCAGCTCACCCGGACAGGGGAACACCGGGGAGCTGTTTTTT. Its translation: CASSPGQGNTGELFF. Full variable domain (missing parts from reference TRBV18 and TRBJ2-2): NAGVMQNPRHLVRRRGQEARLRCSPMKGHSHVYWYRQLPEEGLKFMVYLQKENIIDESGMPKERFSAEFPKEGPSILRIQQVVRGDSAAYFCASSPGQGNTGELFFGEGSRLTVL.

This clone was observed once. CDR3: CASSRAGGPSYEQYF. DNA for the CDR3: TGTGCCAGCAGTCGAGCGGGAGGGCCATCCTACGAGCAGTACTTC. This chain joins TRBV5-4 and TRBJ2-7, with TRBD2 matching 10 bases. Unmatched junction bases numbered 6, after V lost 5 bases and J lost 1 base. This CDR3 has 15 residues. The V gene's germline CDR1 is SGHNT and CDR2 YYREEE (reference sequence). The full variable domain, its missing parts supplied by reference TRBV5-4 and TRBJ2-7, is ETGVTQSPTHLIKTRGQQVTLRCSSQSGHNTVSWYQQALGQGPQFIFQYYREEENGRGNFPPRFSGLQFPNYSSELNVNALELDDSALYLCASSRAGGPSYEQYFGPGTRLTVT.

This sequence joins TRBV2 and TRBJ2-5; tentatively, D is TRBD1 (5 bases). CDR1 and CDR2 from the germline V gene are SNHLY and FYNNEI. CDR3 length: 15 amino acids. With 4 bases removed from V and 1 base from J, the gap between germline ends came to 13 bases. The CDR3 region has the DNA TGTGCCAGCAGTGGTGGCAGCCAGGGCCAAGAGACCCAGTACTTC. It codes for CASSGGSQGQETQYF.

This chain uses TRBV5-4 with TRBJ2-1, with D maybe TRBD2 (5 bases). Trimming removed 4 bases from V and 5 bases from J, with 10 bases in between. This CDR3 is built from 13 residues. CDR1 is SGHNT and CDR2 is YYREEE in the germline V gene (reference sequence). The chain's CDR3 is CASSLDFDNEQFF. CDR3 coding DNA: TGTGCCAGCAGCCTGGACTTTGACAATGAGCAGTTCTTC. Combining the CDR3 with reference TRBV5-4 and TRBJ2-1 gives the whole variable domain ETGVTQSPTHLIKTRGQQVTLRCSSQSGHNTVSWYQQALGQGPQFIFQYYREEENGRGNFPPRFSGLQFPNYSSELNVNALELDDSALYLCASSLDFDNEQFFGPGTRLTVL.

The chain links TRBV6-1 to TRBJ2-7, with D perhaps matching TRBD1 or TRBD2 (6 bases each). CDR3 length: 14 amino acids. V gave up 2 bases and J gave up 5 bases, with 13 bases separating them. Germline loops: CDR1 MNHNS, CDR2 SASEGT. CDR3 nucleotide sequence: TGTGCCAGCAGTGAACGGGGGCTCGGAGACGAGCAGTACTTC. This translates into CASSERGLGDEQYF.

The gene calls are TRBV2 and TRBJ2-3; 10 nucleotides match TRBD2. CDR1 SNHLY and CDR2 FYNNEI come from the germline V gene. V gave up 5 bases and J gave up 2 bases; unmatched junction bases: 7. The CDR3 is 16 amino acids. The CDR3 sequence is CASSRGLAGATDTQYF. CDR3 DNA: TGTGCCAGCAGTCGGGGGCTAGCGGGAGCCACAGATACGCAGTATTTT.

The rearrangement joins TRBV10-2 to TRBJ1-1; D gene uncertain. Trimming pared 4 bases from V and 1 base from J, leaving 10 bases between. CDR3 length: 14 amino acids. Germline V gene data show CDR1 as WSHSY and CDR2 as SAAADI. CDR3 coding DNA: TGCGCCAGCAGTGGACTTGTAAGGAACACTGAAGCTTTCTTT. This encodes CASSGLVRNTEAFF.

This sequence joins TRBV27 and TRBJ1-1, with 7 bases matching TRBD1. Germline V gene sequence: CDR1 MNHEY, CDR2 SMNVEV (reference sequence). V shed 10 bases and J 3 bases; nucleotides not matched to a gene: 17. This CDR3 is built from 16 residues. The CDR3 here is CATQGGRGRGDTEAFF. Here the CDR3 DNA reads TGTGCCACCCAGGGGGGCAGGGGCCGAGGGGACACTGAAGCTTTCTTT.

V and J are TRBV5-1 and TRBJ1-3; tentative D call: TRBD1 (5 bases). The CDR3 totals 14 residues. Per germline, CDR1 SGHRS and CDR2 YFSETQ. The V gene lost 5 bases and the J gene lost 3 bases, with 12 bases spanning the gap. The CDR3 region is CASRSQGGGNTIYF. DNA for the CDR3: TGCGCCAGCAGGAGTCAGGGCGGTGGAAACACCATATATTTT.

The sample holds one count of this clone. The V and J genes are TRBV6-2 or TRBV6-3 and TRBJ1-1; D remains ambiguous. Per the germline V gene, CDR1 is MNHEY and CDR2 is SVGEGT. With 3 bases removed from V and 5 bases from J, the gap between germline ends came to 16 bases. The CDR3 totals 15 residues. The CDR3 DNA reads as TGTGCCAGCAGTTATTCTGGTGGTGGAGAGACTGAAGCTTTCTTT. Translated: CASSYSGGGETEAFF.